This is a list of T cell receptor beta chains from one sample in a study of blood T cell repertoires in COVID-19. Profiling relied on immunoSEQ multiplex PCR, and the TCRdb table lists in-frame clones only, not all of them. Of 200,000 to 250,000 clones in the sample, roughly 92% were seen once. Sequencing was carried out using peripheral blood. The receptor set was obtained from a man aged 55-75 years with COVID-19, enrolled during active disease. CDR3s include the opening cysteine and the closing phenylalanine or tryptophan. A D gene is named only where the DNA matches it firmly. A clone size is listed for some rows: how often the clone was seen (once, few, many), or a class if it is expanded.

TRBJ2-5 . TRBV4-2 . CASSQDLGRGQETQYF TGTGCCAGCAGCCAAGATTTAGGTCGGGGGCAAGAGACCCAGTACTTC
TRBJ2-1 TRBD1 TRBV7-6 once CASSLTGGYNEQFF TGTGCCAGCAGCTTAACAGGGGGGTACAATGAGCAGTTCTTC
TRBJ2-1 TRBD2 TRBV7-3 . CASSLNGGEGEQFF TGTGCCAGCAGCTTAAACGGAGGGGAGGGTGAGCAGTTCTTC
TRBJ1-5 . TRBV19 . CASSLGSLGPQHF TGTGCCAGTAGTCTCGGGAGCCTCGGGCCCCAGCATTTT
TRBJ2-1 TRBD2 TRBV5-1 . CASSLGGLAASYNEQFF TGCGCCAGCAGCTTAGGGGGACTAGCGGCCTCCTACAATGAGCAGTTCTTC
TRBJ2-1 TRBD2 TRBV28 . CASRRTSGRLDEQFF TGTGCCAGCAGGCGGACTAGCGGGAGATTGGATGAGCAGTTCTTC
TRBJ2-1 TRBD2 TRBV6-6 . CASRSSGRADEQFF TGTGCCAGCAGGTCTAGCGGGAGGGCCGATGAGCAGTTCTTC
TRBJ1-3 TRBD1 TRBV28 . CASSSTGERDF TGTGCCAGCAGTTCAACAGGGGAACGAGATTTT
TRBJ1-2 . TRBV12-3/TRBV12-4 . CASTRDYGYTF TGTGCCAGCACCCGCGACTATGGCTACACCTTC
TRBJ2-1 TRBD2 TRBV7-9 . CASSLVGEGYNEQFF TGTGCCAGCAGCTTAGTCGGGGAGGGCTACAATGAGCAGTTCTTC
TRBJ2-7 . TRBV2 few CASSDYGAYEQYF TGTGCCAGCAGTGACTACGGTGCCTACGAGCAGTACTTC
TRBJ2-1 TRBD2 TRBV7-9 . CASSLGVLAGGNEQFF TGTGCCAGCAGCTTAGGGGTACTAGCGGGGGGTAATGAGCAGTTCTTC
TRBJ1-1 . TRBV3-1/TRBV3-2 . CASSQGVNTEAFF TGTGCCAGCAGCCAGGGAGTGAACACTGAAGCTTTCTTT
TRBJ1-1 . TRBV3-1/TRBV3-2 . CASSQAQGNTEAFF TGTGCCAGCAGCCAAGCACAGGGGAACACTGAAGCTTTCTTT
TRBJ2-7 . TRBV5-1 . CASSQGQLESYEQYF TGCGCCAGCAGCCAGGGACAATTAGAGTCCTACGAGCAGTACTTC
TRBJ1-4 . TRBV11-1 . CASSLARGATNEKLFF TGTGCCAGCAGCTTAGCGCGCGGGGCAACTAATGAAAAACTGTTTTTT
TRBJ2-3 . TRBV11-3 . CASSPTGLDTDTQYF TGTGCCAGCAGCCCAACAGGGTTGGACACAGATACGCAGTATTTT
TRBJ2-2 TRBD1 TRBV19 . CASSIRTGANTGELFF TGTGCCAGTAGTATCCGGACAGGCGCGAACACCGGGGAGCTGTTTTTT
TRBJ2-1 TRBD2 TRBV29-1 . CSVRTSYNEQFF TGCAGCGTCCGGACTAGCTACAATGAGCAGTTCTTC
TRBJ2-7 TRBD2 TRBV5-5 . CASRAGLAGGLSYEQYF TGTGCCAGCAGAGCGGGACTAGCGGGAGGCCTCTCCTACGAGCAGTACTTC
TRBJ2-5 . TRBV29-1 . CSVEGGGETQYF TGCAGCGTTGAAGGAGGTGGGGAGACCCAGTACTTC
TRBJ2-7 TRBD1 TRBV27 . CASSLSTGGAFYEQYF TGTGCCAGCAGTTTATCCACAGGGGGCGCATTCTACGAGCAGTACTTC
TRBJ2-2 TRBD1 TRBV5-5 . CASSRRQGRSTGELFF TGTGCCAGCAGCAGGCGACAGGGGCGCAGCACCGGGGAGCTGTTTTTT